The sequence of this T cell receptor beta chain was determined in a study of cytomegalovirus exposure and HLA in healthy donors. Regarding the study as a whole: Specificity of a few CMV-associated chains for CMV antigens was verified in vitro.

The CDR3 sequence is 16 residues long. Trimming at V came to 6 bases and at J to 6 bases, leaving 14 bases not matched to a gene. The germline gives CDR1 MNHEY, CDR2 SMNVEV (reference sequence). Comment on this clone: Antigen: not known.

PCR used 60 Vbeta primers and 13 Jbeta primers. Only in-frame clones appear in the TCRdb table, and some are missing; sequencing was by immunoSEQ multiplex PCR. The data hold some 76,000 clones, with around three quarters observed a single time. The J gene is TRBJ2-7, the V gene TRBV27; TRBD2 matches 10 bases. The TCR sequence derives from a male donor in good health and CMV-seropositive. The specimen was PBMCs. The CDR3 loop reads CASRPGAGGLIREQYF. CDR3 nucleotides: TGTGCCAGCAGACCGGGAGCGGGAGGGCTGATACGCGAGCAGTACTTC.